Sequencing of this TCR beta chain was carried out in a study of long-term antiretroviral therapy in people with HIV. An immunoSEQ assay, version v3.0, was performed at survey level. Some clones are missing from TCRdb's copy, which holds only in-frame ones; the method was immunoSEQ multiplex PCR. Seen here are 30,000 to 40,000 clones, around 97% observed once, and the top ten hold less than 3.5%. Trimming took 3 bases from V and 9 from J, leaving 9 bases between them. The CDR3 contains 12 residues. Germline loops: CDR1 SGHAT, CDR2 FQNNGV. This receptor was obtained from a young man with HIV. The sequences come from unsorted PBMCs, collected 6.9 years after starting antiretroviral therapy. The chain joins TRBV11-2 to TRBJ2-1, with D uncertain. CDR3 DNA: TGTGCCAGCAGCTTGGTCCCTGCTGAGCAGTTCTTC. This codes for CASSLVPAEQFF.